The source of this T cell receptor beta chain is a study of T cells in Graves' hyperthyroidism and ophthalmopathy. Study-wide findings and caveats: Onset of ophthalmopathy came a median approximately 6.5 months after the model predicted it.

Only a few counts were recorded for this clonotype. As yet, its antigen is unknown. Among ophthalmopathy patients, the Clinical Activity Score reached at least 3, the NOSPECS grade reached at least 4, and duration remained under 3 months. It was RNA transcripts that yielded the amplified TCR beta CDR3 regions. HTBI primers were the set used in a first-round RT-PCR of the TCR CDR3. TCRdb used MiXCR to reprocess the multiplex PCR reads, holding one entry per CDR3 protein. The sample yields some 370,000 distinct CDR3 sequences, roughly an eighth seen once. The CDR3 extends over 14 amino acids. V lost 8 bases and J 0 bases, leaving 11 bases between the germline ends. The germline CDR1 and CDR2 sequences are SEHNR and FQNEAQ (reference sequence).

The gene calls are TRBV7-9 and TRBJ1-3; unclear D gene. This TCR was sampled from a man in his fifties or sixties with Graves' ophthalmopathy. Sequencing input: blood. The CDR3 region is CASRNTASGNTIYF. The CDR3 DNA follows: TGTGCCAGCCGGAACACAGCCTCTGGAAACACCATATATTTT.